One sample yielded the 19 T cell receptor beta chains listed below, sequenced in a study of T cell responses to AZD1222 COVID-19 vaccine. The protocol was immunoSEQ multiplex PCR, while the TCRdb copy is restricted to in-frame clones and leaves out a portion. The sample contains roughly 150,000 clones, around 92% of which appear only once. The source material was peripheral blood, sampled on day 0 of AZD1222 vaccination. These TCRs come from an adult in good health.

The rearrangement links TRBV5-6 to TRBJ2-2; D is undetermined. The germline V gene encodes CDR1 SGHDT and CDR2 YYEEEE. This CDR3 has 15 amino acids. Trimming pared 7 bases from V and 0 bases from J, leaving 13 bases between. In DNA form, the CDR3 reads TGTGCCAGCTCCTTCGGCGGCCCGAACACCGGGGAGCTGTTTTTT. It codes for CASSFGGPNTGELFF.

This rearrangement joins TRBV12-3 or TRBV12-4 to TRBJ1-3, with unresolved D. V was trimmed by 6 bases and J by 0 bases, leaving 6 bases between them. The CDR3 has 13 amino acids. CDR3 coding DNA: TGTGCCAGCAGACTTAACTCTGGAAACACCATATATTTT. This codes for CASRLNSGNTIYF.

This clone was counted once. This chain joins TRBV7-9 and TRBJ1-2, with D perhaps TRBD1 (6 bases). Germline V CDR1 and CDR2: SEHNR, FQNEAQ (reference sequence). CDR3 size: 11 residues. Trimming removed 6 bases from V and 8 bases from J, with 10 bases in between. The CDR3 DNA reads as TGTGCCAGCAGTCCAGGGGTCGGCTACACCTTC. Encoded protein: CASSPGVGYTF.

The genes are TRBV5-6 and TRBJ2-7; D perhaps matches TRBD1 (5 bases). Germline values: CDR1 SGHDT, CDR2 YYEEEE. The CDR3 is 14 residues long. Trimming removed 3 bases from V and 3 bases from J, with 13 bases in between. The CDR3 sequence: CASSSQGWHYEQYF. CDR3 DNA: TGTGCCAGCAGCTCTCAGGGTTGGCACTACGAGCAGTACTTC.

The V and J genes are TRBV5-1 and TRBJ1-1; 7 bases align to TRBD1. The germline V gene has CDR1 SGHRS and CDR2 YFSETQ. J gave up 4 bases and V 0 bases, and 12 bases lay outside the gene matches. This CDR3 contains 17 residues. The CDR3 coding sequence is TGCGCCAGCAGCTTGGACAGGGGTTTACGCCAAGGCACTGAAGCTTTCTTT. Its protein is CASSLDRGLRQGTEAFF.

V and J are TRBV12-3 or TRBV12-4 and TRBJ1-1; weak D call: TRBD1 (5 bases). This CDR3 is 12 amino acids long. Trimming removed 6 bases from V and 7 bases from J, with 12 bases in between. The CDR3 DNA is TGTGCCAGCAGCTGGGGGAGGGATGAAGCTTTCTTT. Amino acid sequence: CASSWGRDEAFF.

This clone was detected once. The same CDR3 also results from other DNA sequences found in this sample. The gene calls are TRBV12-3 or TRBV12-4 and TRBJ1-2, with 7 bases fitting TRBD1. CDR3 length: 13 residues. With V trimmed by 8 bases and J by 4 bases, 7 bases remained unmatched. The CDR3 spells CASARQGGYGYTF. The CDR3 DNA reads TGTGCCAGCGCCAGACAGGGAGGCTATGGCTACACCTTC.

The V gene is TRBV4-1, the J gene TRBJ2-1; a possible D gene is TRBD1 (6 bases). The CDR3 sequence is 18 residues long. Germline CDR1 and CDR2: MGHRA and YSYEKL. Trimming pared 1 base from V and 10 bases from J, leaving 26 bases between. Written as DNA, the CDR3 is TGCGCCAGCAGCCAAGTCCCTCGGGGCCCGACAGGTCTCCCCGAGCAGTTCTTC. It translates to CASSQVPRGPTGLPEQFF.

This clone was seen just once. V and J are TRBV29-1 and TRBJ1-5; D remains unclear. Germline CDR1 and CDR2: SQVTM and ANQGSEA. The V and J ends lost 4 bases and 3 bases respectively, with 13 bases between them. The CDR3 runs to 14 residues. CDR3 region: CSVVPGDPNQPQHF. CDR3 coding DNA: TGCAGCGTTGTGCCGGGTGACCCCAATCAGCCCCAGCATTTT. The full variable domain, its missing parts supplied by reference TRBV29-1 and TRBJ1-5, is SAVISQKPSRDICQRGTSLTIQCQVDSQVTMMFWYRQQPGQSLTLIATANQGSEATYESGFVIDKFPISRPNLTFSTLTVSNMSPEDSSIYLCSVVPGDPNQPQHFGDGTRLSIL.

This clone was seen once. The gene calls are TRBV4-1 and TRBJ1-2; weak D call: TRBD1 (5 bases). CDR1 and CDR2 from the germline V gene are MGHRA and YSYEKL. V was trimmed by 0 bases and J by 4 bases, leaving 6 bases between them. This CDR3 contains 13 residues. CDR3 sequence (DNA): TGCGCCAGCAGCCAAGAAGGGACCTATGGCTACACCTTC. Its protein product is CASSQEGTYGYTF.

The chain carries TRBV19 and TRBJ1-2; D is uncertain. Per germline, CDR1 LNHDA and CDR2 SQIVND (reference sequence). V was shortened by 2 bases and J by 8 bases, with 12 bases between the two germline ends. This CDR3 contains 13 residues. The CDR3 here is CASSIITFRGYTF. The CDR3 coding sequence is TGTGCCAGTAGTATAATTACCTTTCGAGGCTACACCTTC. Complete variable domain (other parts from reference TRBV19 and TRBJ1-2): DGGITQSPKYLFRKEGQNVTLSCEQNLNHDAMYWYRQDPGQGLRLIYYSQIVNDFQKGDIAEGYSVSREKKESFPLTVTSAQKNPTAFYLCASSIITFRGYTFGSGTRLTVV.

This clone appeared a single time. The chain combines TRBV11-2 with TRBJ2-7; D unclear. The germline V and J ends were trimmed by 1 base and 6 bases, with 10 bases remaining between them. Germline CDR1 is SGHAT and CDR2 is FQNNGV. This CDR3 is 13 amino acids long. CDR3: CASSLGRPGEQYF. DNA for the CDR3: TGTGCCAGCAGCTTAGGACGGCCAGGCGAGCAGTACTTC.

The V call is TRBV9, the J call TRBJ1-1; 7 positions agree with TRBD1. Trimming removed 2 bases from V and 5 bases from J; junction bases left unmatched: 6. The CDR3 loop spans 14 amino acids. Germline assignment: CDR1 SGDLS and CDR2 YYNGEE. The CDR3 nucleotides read TGTGCCAGCAGCGTCGACAGGGTAGCAACTGAAGCTTTCTTT. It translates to CASSVDRVATEAFF.

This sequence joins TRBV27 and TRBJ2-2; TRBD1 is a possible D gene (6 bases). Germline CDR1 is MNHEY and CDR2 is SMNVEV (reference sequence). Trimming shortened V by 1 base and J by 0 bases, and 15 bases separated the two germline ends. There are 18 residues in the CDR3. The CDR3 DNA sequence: TGTGCCAGCAGTTTATTTGCTCTGGACAGCTCGAACACCGGGGAGCTGTTTTTT. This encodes CASSLFALDSSNTGELFF.

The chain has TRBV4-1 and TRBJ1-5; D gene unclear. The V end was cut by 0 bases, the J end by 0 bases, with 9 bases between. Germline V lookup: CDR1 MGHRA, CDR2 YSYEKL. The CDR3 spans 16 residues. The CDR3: CASSQDGTLSNQPQHF. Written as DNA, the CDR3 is TGCGCCAGCAGCCAAGATGGAACACTTAGCAATCAGCCCCAGCATTTT.

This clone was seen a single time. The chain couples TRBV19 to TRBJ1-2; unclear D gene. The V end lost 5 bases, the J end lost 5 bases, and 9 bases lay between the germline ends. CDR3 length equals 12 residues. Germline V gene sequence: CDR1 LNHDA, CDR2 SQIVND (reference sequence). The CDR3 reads CASSPDRYGYTF. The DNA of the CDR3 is TGTGCCAGTAGTCCAGATCGGTATGGCTACACCTTC.

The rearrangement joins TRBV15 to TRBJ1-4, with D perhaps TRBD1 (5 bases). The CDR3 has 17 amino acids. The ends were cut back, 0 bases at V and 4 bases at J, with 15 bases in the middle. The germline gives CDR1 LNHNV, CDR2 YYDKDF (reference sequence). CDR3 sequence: CATSRDFARAHNEKLFF. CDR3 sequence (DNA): TGTGCCACCAGCAGAGATTTCGCCAGGGCCCATAATGAAAAACTGTTTTTT.

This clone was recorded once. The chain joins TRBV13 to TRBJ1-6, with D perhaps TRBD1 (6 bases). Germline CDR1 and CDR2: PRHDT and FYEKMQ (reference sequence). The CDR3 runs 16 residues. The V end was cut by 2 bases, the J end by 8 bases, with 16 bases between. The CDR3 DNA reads TGTGCCAGCAGCTTATCTCAGCACAGGGTTGATTCACCCCTCCACTTT. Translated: CASSLSQHRVDSPLHF.

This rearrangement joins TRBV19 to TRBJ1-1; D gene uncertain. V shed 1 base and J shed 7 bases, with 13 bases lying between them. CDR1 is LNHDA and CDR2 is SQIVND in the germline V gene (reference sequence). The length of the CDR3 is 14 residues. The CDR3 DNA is TGTGCCAGTAGTATAGGCGGCGGCTTGGTTGAAGCTTTCTTT. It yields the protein CASSIGGGLVEAFF. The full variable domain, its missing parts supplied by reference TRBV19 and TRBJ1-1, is DGGITQSPKYLFRKEGQNVTLSCEQNLNHDAMYWYRQDPGQGLRLIYYSQIVNDFQKGDIAEGYSVSREKKESFPLTVTSAQKNPTAFYLCASSIGGGLVEAFFGQGTRLTVV.